The T cell receptor (beta chain) under discussion was sequenced for a study of T cell responses to AZD1222 COVID-19 vaccine. Measured with immunoSEQ multiplex PCR; TCRdb has only the in-frame clones, and not every one. The table lists 120,000 or so clones, 92% of them singletons. V shed 0 bases and J shed 3 bases, with 7 bases lying between them. The CDR3 covers 14 residues. Germline V gene lookup returns CDR1 SGHDT and CDR2 YYEEEE. This sequence was found in an adult in good health. The chain uses TRBV5-6 and TRBJ1-3, with D hard to call. This sample comprised peripheral blood, obtained on day 0 of AZD1222 vaccination. The CDR3 bases are TGTGCCAGCAGCTTGGGCGGGTTTGGAAACACCATATATTTT. Residues: CASSLGGFGNTIYF.